This T cell receptor beta chain is drawn from a study of technical replicates of blood from several donors. Data came from immunoSEQ multiplex PCR; TCRdb stores just in-frame clones and leaves some out. The sample includes about 82,000 clones, roughly 92% of them seen just once. The CDR3 extends over 15 amino acids. In germline, CDR1 is SGHTS, CDR2 YDEGEE. V lost 3 bases and J lost 3, with 15 bases in between. The rearrangement links TRBV5-8 to TRBJ1-2; D is ambiguous. The specimen sequenced was T cells isolated from PBMCs. The receptor was isolated from a human donor in good health. Here the CDR3 DNA reads TGTGCCAGCAGCTATATTGGTGGCAGCGACTATGGCTACACCTTC. This gives the protein CASSYIGGSDYGYTF.